Only a few counts were recorded for the clone carrying this TCR beta chain. iRepertoire HTBI primers and Arm-PCR of CDR3 regions built TCR beta libraries. TCRdb re-derived calls from the multiplex PCR reads in MiXCR, one entry per CDR3 protein. The sample holds about 350,000 distinct CDR3 sequences, over 15% seen once. This entry comes from a study of regulatory T cells in long-lasting Graves disease. The CDR3 covers 17 residues. From germline, CDR1 is MGHRA and CDR2 YSYEKL. V lost 2 bases to trimming and J lost 1 base, with 17 bases between them. Indicated time point: newly diagnosed GD, antithyroid drugs for less than 3 months. There was RNA extracted from PBMCs, and the TCR library was made from it. These sequences were also reported in another study, on T cells in Graves' hyperthyroidism and ophthalmopathy. From that paper: Stable hyperthyroidism and ophthalmopathy were separated using 13 V-J signatures.

The genes are TRBV4-1 and TRBJ2-5; D is possibly TRBD2 (7 bases). This sequence originates from a man between 40 and 49 years old with Graves disease. The specimen comprised peripheral blood mononuclear cells (PBMCs), sampled at new diagnosis, from a patient treated with antithyroid drugs. The CDR3 region is CASSQRGGRERQETQYF. CDR3 coding DNA: TGCGCCAGCAGCCAAAGGGGGGGGAGGGAGCGCCAAGAGACCCAGTACTTC.